The next 7 T cell receptor beta chains were all read from a single sample in a study of T cells in Graves' hyperthyroidism and ophthalmopathy. TCR beta CDR3 regions were amplified from RNA. The HTBI set primed first-round TCR CDR3 RT-PCR. TCRdb passed the multiplex PCR reads through MiXCR, listing each CDR3 protein once. The sample contains about 380,000 distinct CDR3 sequences, about 14% of which appear only once. The sample was blood. The receptors come from a woman under 40 with Graves' ophthalmopathy.

At least ten counts were recorded for this clonotype. V usage is TRBV6-2 or TRBV6-3 and J usage is TRBJ1-1, with TRBD1 matching 7 bases. The CDR3 is 16 residues long. The J segment lost 5 bases and the V segment lost 4 bases, leaving 13 bases of the junction unmatched. Germline CDR1 and CDR2: MNHEY and SVGEGT. CDR3 sequence: CASSSRTLPRGTEAFF. In nucleotides, the CDR3 is TGTGCCAGCAGTTCCCGGACCCTACCCAGGGGGACTGAAGCTTTCTTT.

In its sample, this clonotype was seen many times. V usage is TRBV2 and J usage is TRBJ2-1; TRBD1 aligns across 9 bases. CDR1 is SNHLY and CDR2 is FYNNEI in the germline V gene. This CDR3 contains 14 residues. Trimming took 4 bases from V and 7 from J; bases not matched to a gene: 5. The DNA for the CDR3 is TGTGCCAGCAGTGCAGGACAGGGGATTAATGAGCAGTTCTTC. Translating it yields CASSAGQGINEQFF.

Many counts were recorded for this clonotype. This chain links TRBV27 with TRBJ2-1, with D tentatively TRBD2 (6 bases). Per germline, CDR1 MNHEY and CDR2 SMNVEV (reference sequence). CDR3 length: 14 residues. With 5 bases removed from V and 10 bases from J, the gap between germline ends came to 18 bases. CDR3 bases: TGTGCCAGCAGTGCCGGGGCTAGCGTCAGAGAGCAGTTCTTC. Protein: CASSAGASVREQFF.

This clonotype was found a few times. This sequence joins TRBV20-1 and TRBJ2-1; 13 positions match TRBD2. The ends lost 0 bases at V and 6 bases at J; junction bases unmatched: 5. Germline CDR1 DFQATT, CDR2 SNEGSKA (reference sequence). The length of the CDR3 is 16 residues. The CDR3 protein is CSARDLTSGGANEQFF. DNA of the CDR3: TGCAGTGCTAGAGATCTAACTAGCGGGGGGGCCAATGAGCAGTTCTTC.

This clonotype was detected many times. The rearrangement joins TRBV20-1 to TRBJ1-1; no clear D. Germline CDR1 and CDR2: DFQATT and SNEGSKA (reference sequence). The germline V and J ends were trimmed by 0 bases and 0 bases, with 17 bases remaining between them. The CDR3 has 17 amino acids. CDR3: CSARDLTLNLVNTEAFF. Here the CDR3 DNA reads TGCAGTGCTAGAGATCTGACACTGAATTTGGTGAACACTGAAGCTTTCTTT.

In its sample, this clonotype was seen many times. The chain combines TRBV18 with TRBJ1-5; D ambiguous. The V gene lost 3 bases and the J gene lost 1 base, with 7 bases spanning the gap. The CDR3 has 14 residues. The germline V gene has CDR1 KGHSH and CDR2 LQKENI. CDR3 bases: TGTGCCAGCTCACCGCTAGGGAGCAATCAGCCCCAGCATTTT. Residues: CASSPLGSNQPQHF.

This clonotype has ten or more counts. V and J are TRBV15 and TRBJ2-1; no reliable D call. The CDR3 is 15 amino acids. The germline V gene has CDR1 LNHNV and CDR2 YYDKDF (reference sequence). V gave up 3 bases and J gave up 0 bases, with 9 bases separating them. CDR3 amino acids: CATSSTNPSYNEQFF. Here the CDR3 DNA reads TGTGCCACCAGCAGCACCAATCCCTCCTACAATGAGCAGTTCTTC.